Below, 16 T cell receptor beta chains from the same sample are listed, as sequenced in a study of radiotherapy plus CTLA-4 blockade in lung cancer. Some clones are missing from TCRdb's copy, which holds only in-frame ones; the method was immunoSEQ multiplex PCR. Here the sample spans about 73,000 clones, about nine tenths being singletons. The sequencing here drew on peripheral blood, taken from a patient treated with radiotherapy plus ipilimumab. The receptor source for this set is a human donor with non-small cell lung cancer that progressed on radiotherapy plus ipilimumab.

The V and J genes are TRBV11-2 and TRBJ1-3; the D is unclear. The germline V and J ends were trimmed by 7 bases and 0 bases, with 19 bases remaining between them. This CDR3 is 17 amino acids long. Germline V gene data show CDR1 as SGHAT and CDR2 as FQNNGV. The CDR3 nucleotides are TGTGCCAGCACCCTAGGCGGGTGGTCCCACTCTGGAAACACCATATATTTT. This translates into CASTLGGWSHSGNTIYF.

This chain links TRBV28 with TRBJ1-1; unclear D gene. This CDR3 has 11 residues. CDR1 and CDR2 from the germline V gene are MDHEN and SYDVKM. V was pared by 6 bases and J by 3 bases, with 5 bases between. Here the CDR3 DNA reads TGTGCCAGCAGGCTATACACTGAAGCTTTCTTT. Protein: CASRLYTEAFF.

V gene TRBV6-5 combines with J gene TRBJ2-7; TRBD1 is a possible D gene (6 bases). Germline V CDR1 and CDR2: MNHEY, SVGAGI. CDR3 length equals 14 residues. V gave up 7 bases and J gave up 3 bases, with 16 bases separating them. The CDR3 reads CASKPGQENYEQYF. CDR3 coding DNA: TGTGCCAGCAAACCGGGACAAGAAAACTACGAGCAGTACTTC.

DNA for the CDR3: TGTGCCAGCAGTTCCATCTCGGACGAAGGGGGAGAAAAACTGTTTTTT. Translated: CASSSISDEGGEKLFF. The chain is built from TRBV28 and TRBJ1-4; D is possibly TRBD1 (6 bases). Trimming shortened V by 4 bases and J by 8 bases, and 20 bases separated the two germline ends. CDR1 MDHEN and CDR2 SYDVKM come from the germline V gene. The CDR3 spans 16 residues.

The rearrangement joins TRBV10-3 to TRBJ1-1; TRBD1 aligns across 11 bases. This CDR3 is 13 amino acids long. V trimming: 9 bases; J trimming: 4 bases; junction bases outside the gene matches: 4. The germline CDR1 and CDR2 sequences are ENHRY and SYGVKD. The CDR3 sequence: CAIEGQGGTEAFF. CDR3 nucleotides: TGTGCCATTGAGGGACAGGGGGGCACTGAAGCTTTCTTT.

Only one count was recorded for this clone. The CDR3 protein is CASSLGGLAGGPKHHEQYF. CDR3 in DNA: TGTGCCAGCAGCTTAGGCGGTCTAGCGGGAGGGCCCAAACACCACGAGCAGTACTTC. The chain employs TRBV7-9 and TRBJ2-7; 12 bases are shared with TRBD2. Germline V gene data show CDR1 as SEHNR and CDR2 as FQNEAQ (reference sequence). V gave up 1 base and J gave up 5 bases; unmatched junction bases: 15. CDR3 length: 19 residues.

V usage is TRBV4-1 and J usage is TRBJ2-7, with D maybe TRBD1 (6 bases). Per the germline V gene, CDR1 is MGHRA and CDR2 is YSYEKL. Trimming took off 0 bases at V and 4 bases at J, with 7 bases between the two ends. The CDR3 is made up of 13 amino acids. The CDR3 region is CASSQDQGYEQYV. The CDR3, as DNA: TGCGCCAGCAGCCAAGATCAGGGGTACGAGCAGTACGTC.

By share, this clone counts as medium-sized. The V call is TRBV5-1, the J call TRBJ2-7, with D perhaps matching TRBD1 (6 bases). V lost 0 bases and J lost 6, with 10 bases in between. This CDR3 region has 13 residues. The germline gives CDR1 SGHRS, CDR2 YFSETQ. The CDR3 nucleotides read TGCGCCAGCAGCTTGGAGGAAGGGGGCGAGCAGTACGTC. Its protein product is CASSLEEGGEQYV.

The V call is TRBV7-9, the J call TRBJ2-1; maybe TRBD2 (6 bases). The germline gives CDR1 SEHNR, CDR2 FQNEAQ (reference sequence). This CDR3 has 18 residues. V was cut by 3 bases and J by 8 bases, with 26 bases left in between. CDR3: CASSFFGFGTGVRDEQFF. The DNA of the CDR3 is TGTGCCAGCAGCTTCTTCGGCTTTGGAACGGGAGTAAGGGATGAGCAGTTCTTC. The full variable domain, its missing parts supplied by reference TRBV7-9 and TRBJ2-1, is DTGVSQNPRHKITKRGQNVTFRCDPISEHNRLYWYRQTLGQGPEFLTYFQNEAQLEKSRLLSDRFSAERPKGSFSTLEIQRTEQGDSAMYLCASSFFGFGTGVRDEQFFGPGTRLTVL.

J is TRBJ2-3 and V is TRBV14; tentative D call: TRBD2 (5 bases). V was cut by 4 bases and J by 7 bases, with 15 bases left in between. CDR1 and CDR2 from the germline V gene are SGHDN and FVKESK. CDR3 length: 14 amino acids. The CDR3, as DNA: TGTGCCAGCAGCCTCCTAGGCCGGGATCATACGCAGTATTTT. This gives the protein CASSLLGRDHTQYF.

In its sample, this clone was seen a few times. This chain links TRBV6-1 with TRBJ2-7, with D perhaps matching TRBD2 (5 bases). The CDR3 is made up of 15 amino acids. V dropped 0 bases and J dropped 2 bases, with 11 bases sitting between them. Germline V gene sequence: CDR1 MNHNS, CDR2 SASEGT. This CDR3 is CASSEALSGTYEQYV. The CDR3 region has the DNA TGTGCCAGCAGTGAAGCGTTATCCGGGACCTACGAGCAGTACGTC.

The genes are TRBV6-1 and TRBJ2-2; unclear D gene. Trimming stripped 5 bases from V and 1 base from J, with 8 bases between. The CDR3 spans 14 residues. Germline V lookup: CDR1 MNHNS, CDR2 SASEGT. The CDR3 sequence: CASSNQLNTGELFF. In nucleotides, the CDR3 is TGTGCCAGCAGTAACCAGTTGAACACCGGGGAGCTGTTTTTT.

The chain uses TRBV28 and TRBJ2-1, with D perhaps assigned TRBD1 or TRBD2 (5 bases each). Between the trimmed V and J ends, which lost 1 base and 0 bases, there was a span of 10 bases. CDR3 size: 16 residues. Germline V CDR1 and CDR2: MDHEN, SYDVKM. The DNA for the CDR3 is TGTGCCAGCAGTTTATTGGCAGGGAGCTCCTACAATGAGCAGTTCTTC. Its protein is CASSLLAGSSYNEQFF.

The chain links TRBV7-8 to TRBJ2-5, with 9 bases that match TRBD2. The tail of the sequence fits TRBJ2-7 better, so the J call may be wrong. The CDR3 is 15 amino acids. Germline V lookup: CDR1 SGHVS, CDR2 FQNEAQ. The DNA for the CDR3 is TGTGCCAGCAGCCCGGGACTAGCTCGGTTATACGAGCAGTACTTC. This translates into CASSPGLARLYEQYF.

The genes are TRBV5-1 and TRBJ2-7; no reliable D call. The CDR3 covers 14 residues. CDR1 and CDR2 (germline): SGHRS, YFSETQ. The V gene lost 0 bases and the J gene lost 2 bases, with 9 bases spanning the gap. CDR3 coding DNA: TGCGCCAGCAGCTTGGTTCCCGGCCCCTACGAGCAGTACGTC. Protein sequence: CASSLVPGPYEQYV.

The rearrangement links TRBV6-5 to TRBJ2-1; no clear D gene. Trimming left V 0 bases short and J 0 bases short, with 6 bases between. The germline gives CDR1 MNHEY, CDR2 SVGAGI. The CDR3 has 15 residues. CDR3 nucleotide sequence: TGTGCCAGCAGTTACTCGCGCGGCTCCTACAATGAGCAGTTCTTC. Its protein product is CASSYSRGSYNEQFF.